These T cell receptor beta chains were read from a single sample in a study of vaccination and CD4 T cells after COVID-19. TCRdb reprocessed the PCR reads via MiXCR and lists one record per CDR3 protein. The data hold about 10,000 distinct CDR3 sequences, with 45% to 60% observed a single time. Their cognate antigens are unknown. The sequenced sample consisted of CD4+ T cells from blood, cultured in vitro. These receptors all come from a human donor who had recovered from COVID-19. CDR3s include the opening cysteine and the closing phenylalanine or tryptophan. Fields, in order: CDR3 protein, CDR3 DNA, D gene, J gene, clone size, V gene. D genes are given only for firm matches. Where a row states a size, it is once, few, many or the class of an expanded clone; other rows omit it.

CDR3: CASSSGGATYNEQFF
DNA: TGTGCCAGCAGTTCCGGGGGGGCCACCTACAATGAGCAGTTCTTC
D: TRBD2
J: TRBJ2-1
size: -
V: TRBV7-2

CDR3: CASSLGPSGGNQPQHF
DNA: TGTGCCAGCAGCTTAGGTCCGTCGGGGGGCAATCAGCCCCAGCATTTT
D: -
J: TRBJ1-5
size: -
V: TRBV7-9

CDR3: CASSLEAGLAGGNEYTQYF
DNA: TGTGCCAGCAGCTTAGAGGCGGGACTAGCGGGGGGGAACGAGTATACGCAGTATTTT
D: TRBD2
J: TRBJ2-3
size: -
V: TRBV7-2

CDR3: CASSSTSGGPLVDTQYF
DNA: TGTGCCAGCAGTTCGACTAGCGGGGGGCCTTTGGTGGATACGCAGTATTTT
D: TRBD2
J: TRBJ2-3
size: few
V: TRBV27

CDR3: CASSLARDLNGYTF
DNA: TGTGCCAGCAGCTTAGCCCGGGATTTAAATGGCTACACCTTC
D: -
J: TRBJ1-2
size: -
V: TRBV7-2

CDR3: CASSSDIYGYTF
DNA: TGTGCCAGCAGTTCCGACATATATGGCTACACCTTC
D: -
J: TRBJ1-2
size: -
V: TRBV6-2/TRBV6-3

CDR3: CASSRGQPSYEQYF
DNA: TGTGCCAGCAGTCGTGGACAGCCTTCCTACGAGCAGTACTTC
D: -
J: TRBJ2-7
size: -
V: TRBV12-3/TRBV12-4

CDR3: CSARDAQGRSYEQYF
DNA: TGCAGTGCTAGAGATGCGCAGGGTAGGTCCTACGAGCAGTACTTC
D: -
J: TRBJ2-7
size: -
V: TRBV20-1

CDR3: CASSPDRGPRTQYF
DNA: TGTGCCAGCAGCCCCGACCGAGGGCCCCGGACCCAGTACTTC
D: -
J: TRBJ2-5
size: -
V: TRBV11-2

CDR3: CASSLALGMGTNEKLFF
DNA: TGTGCCAGCAGCTTAGCGCTGGGTATGGGCACTAATGAAAAACTGTTTTTT
D: -
J: TRBJ1-4
size: -
V: TRBV7-2

CDR3: CPISPGTGGRDYGYTF
DNA: TGTCCCATCAGTCCCGGGACAGGGGGTAGAGACTATGGCTACACCTTC
D: TRBD1
J: TRBJ1-2
size: -
V: TRBV10-3

CDR3: CASRSPGRNTGELFF
DNA: TGCGCCAGCAGGAGTCCGGGACGGAACACCGGGGAGCTGTTTTTT
D: -
J: TRBJ2-2
size: -
V: TRBV5-1

CDR3: CAWTGSSTDTQYF
DNA: TGTGCCTGGACAGGTTCTAGCACAGATACGCAGTATTTT
D: -
J: TRBJ2-3
size: few
V: TRBV30

CDR3: CASSPLFEGGEQYF
DNA: TGTGCCAGCAGTCCCCTTTTCGAGGGCGGAGAGCAGTACTTC
D: -
J: TRBJ2-7
size: -
V: TRBV2

CDR3: CSASRGLNEQYF
DNA: TGCAGTGCTTCCCGGGGGCTCAACGAGCAGTACTTC
D: -
J: TRBJ2-7
size: -
V: TRBV20-1

CDR3: CASSQATGDEQYF
DNA: TGTGCCAGCAGTCAAGCGACAGGGGACGAGCAGTACTTC
D: TRBD1
J: TRBJ2-7
size: few
V: TRBV6-1

CDR3: CASSPGTGRVEQYF
DNA: TGTGCCAGTTCTCCCGGGACAGGGAGAGTCGAGCAGTACTTC
D: TRBD1
J: TRBJ2-7
size: -
V: TRBV19

CDR3: CASSAGPYNSPLHF
DNA: TGTGCCAGCAGTGCGGGGCCTTATAATTCACCCCTCCACTTT
D: -
J: TRBJ1-6
size: -
V: TRBV6-1

CDR3: CASSLYNKDTDTQYF
DNA: TGCGCCAGCAGCTTGTACAACAAAGACACAGATACGCAGTATTTT
D: -
J: TRBJ2-3
size: once
V: TRBV5-1

CDR3: CASSAGVNSPLHF
DNA: TGTGCCAGCAGCGCAGGGGTTAACTCACCCCTCCACTTT
D: -
J: TRBJ1-6
size: -
V: TRBV6-1

CDR3: CASSRTGGGYEQYF
DNA: TGTGCCAGCAGCCGGACAGGGGGCGGCTACGAGCAGTACTTC
D: TRBD1
J: TRBJ2-7
size: -
V: TRBV27

CDR3: CASSASQVNQPQHF
DNA: TGTGCCAGCAGCGCGTCACAGGTAAATCAGCCCCAGCATTTT
D: -
J: TRBJ1-5
size: -
V: TRBV5-6

CDR3: CASSPGTYHTGELFF
DNA: TGTGCCAGCAGCCCGGGGACCTACCACACCGGGGAGCTGTTTTTT
D: -
J: TRBJ2-2
size: -
V: TRBV7-6

CDR3: CASSLEVGGGREQFF
DNA: TGTGCCAGCAGCTTAGAGGTGGGGGGCGGAAGGGAGCAGTTCTTC
D: -
J: TRBJ2-1
size: -
V: TRBV11-2

CDR3: CASSRGPHALFAEAFF
DNA: TGTGCCAGTAGTAGAGGCCCCCATGCCCTTTTCGCTGAAGCTTTCTTT
D: -
J: TRBJ1-1
size: -
V: TRBV19

CDR3: CASSLSPPVLNAGSGYTF
DNA: TGTGCCAGCAGTTTATCCCCGCCGGTCCTAAACGCGGGTTCTGGCTACACCTTC
D: -
J: TRBJ1-2
size: few
V: TRBV27

CDR3: CACSLTGGRQPQHF
DNA: TGTGCCTGCAGTTTAACAGGGGGCAGACAGCCCCAGCATTTT
D: TRBD1
J: TRBJ1-5
size: -
V: TRBV6-5

CDR3: CAHTRGQGTGELFF
DNA: TGTGCCCATACGCGGGGCCAGGGGACCGGGGAGCTGTTTTTT
D: -
J: TRBJ2-2
size: -
V: TRBV10-3

CDR3: CASSFGGAAVQPQHF
DNA: TGTGCCAGCAGTTTTGGGGGGGCTGCGGTTCAGCCCCAGCATTTT
D: -
J: TRBJ1-5
size: -
V: TRBV6-5

CDR3: CASSLRRDRNSPLHF
DNA: TGTGCCAGCAGCTTGAGACGGGACAGAAATTCACCCCTCCACTTT
D: TRBD1
J: TRBJ1-6
size: -
V: TRBV5-6

CDR3: CASRDRAYEKLFF
DNA: TGTGCCAGCAGGGACAGGGCATATGAAAAACTGTTTTTT
D: TRBD1
J: TRBJ1-4
size: few
V: TRBV27

CDR3: CASSLERGGGDYEQYF
DNA: TGTGCCAGCAGCTTAGAAAGGGGGGGCGGAGACTACGAGCAGTACTTC
D: -
J: TRBJ2-7
size: -
V: TRBV11-3

CDR3: CASSLWEVNQPQHF
DNA: TGTGCCAGTAGTCTGTGGGAAGTCAATCAGCCCCAGCATTTT
D: -
J: TRBJ1-5
size: -
V: TRBV19

CDR3: CASSLGVGAEAFF
DNA: TGTGCCAGTAGTTTGGGAGTCGGTGCTGAAGCTTTCTTT
D: -
J: TRBJ1-1
size: few
V: TRBV19

CDR3: CAWSFNKRAGGAKTGYEQFF
DNA: TGTGCCTGGAGTTTCAACAAGAGGGCAGGGGGCGCAAAGACGGGTTATGAGCAGTTCTTC
D: TRBD1
J: TRBJ2-1
size: -
V: TRBV30

CDR3: CASSEGLYGYTF
DNA: TGTGCCAGCAGTGAAGGATTATATGGCTACACCTTC
D: -
J: TRBJ1-2
size: few
V: TRBV2

CDR3: CSAPDRENYGYTF
DNA: TGCAGTGCCCCAGACAGGGAAAACTATGGCTACACCTTC
D: TRBD1
J: TRBJ1-2
size: -
V: TRBV20-1

CDR3: CASTRRPTDTQYF
DNA: TGTGCCTCGACCCGTAGGCCCACAGATACGCAGTATTTT
D: -
J: TRBJ2-3
size: -
V: TRBV2

CDR3: CASSRTPEGNQPQHF
DNA: TGTGCCAGCAGCCGGACGCCGGAGGGCAATCAGCCCCAGCATTTT
D: -
J: TRBJ1-5
size: -
V: TRBV6-1

CDR3: CASSLGDYSGNNEQFF
DNA: TGTGCCAGCAGCTTAGGAGACTATTCCGGGAACAATGAGCAGTTCTTC
D: -
J: TRBJ2-1
size: -
V: TRBV7-2

CDR3: CASRAGQGVSGYTF
DNA: TGTGCCAGCAGGGCGGGACAGGGTGTGTCTGGCTACACCTTC
D: TRBD1
J: TRBJ1-2
size: -
V: TRBV25-1

CDR3: CASSQRRGQETQYF
DNA: TGTGCCAGTAGCCAAAGGAGGGGCCAAGAGACCCAGTACTTC
D: -
J: TRBJ2-5
size: -
V: TRBV19

CDR3: CASSQGQYASYNEQFF
DNA: TGTGCCAGCAGTCAAGGACAGTACGCCTCCTACAATGAGCAGTTCTTC
D: -
J: TRBJ2-1
size: -
V: TRBV7-2

CDR3: CASSLSYNEQFF
DNA: TGTGCCAGCAGCTTGTCCTACAATGAGCAGTTCTTC
D: -
J: TRBJ2-1
size: few
V: TRBV5-4

CDR3: CASSLAQGSQPQHF
DNA: TGCGCCAGCAGCTTGGCTCAGGGAAGTCAGCCCCAGCATTTT
D: -
J: TRBJ1-5
size: -
V: TRBV5-1

CDR3: CAWRLAGGPDTQYF
DNA: TGTGCCTGGAGGCTAGCGGGGGGGCCTGATACGCAGTATTTT
D: TRBD2
J: TRBJ2-3
size: -
V: TRBV30

CDR3: CASTVGGDGYTF
DNA: TGTGCCAGCACAGTCGGGGGGGATGGCTACACCTTC
D: -
J: TRBJ1-2
size: -
V: TRBV6-1

CDR3: CASSYFQGNQPQHF
DNA: TGTGCCAGCAGTTACTTCCAAGGGAATCAGCCCCAGCATTTT
D: -
J: TRBJ1-5
size: few
V: TRBV6-5

CDR3: CASSLGLQGNEQFF
DNA: TGTGCCAGCAGCTTAGGACTTCAAGGCAATGAGCAGTTCTTC
D: -
J: TRBJ2-1
size: medium-sized
V: TRBV7-9

CDR3: CASSLKGVGMNTEAFF
DNA: TGTGCCAGCAGCTTAAAAGGGGTAGGCATGAACACTGAAGCTTTCTTT
D: -
J: TRBJ1-1
size: once
V: TRBV7-2